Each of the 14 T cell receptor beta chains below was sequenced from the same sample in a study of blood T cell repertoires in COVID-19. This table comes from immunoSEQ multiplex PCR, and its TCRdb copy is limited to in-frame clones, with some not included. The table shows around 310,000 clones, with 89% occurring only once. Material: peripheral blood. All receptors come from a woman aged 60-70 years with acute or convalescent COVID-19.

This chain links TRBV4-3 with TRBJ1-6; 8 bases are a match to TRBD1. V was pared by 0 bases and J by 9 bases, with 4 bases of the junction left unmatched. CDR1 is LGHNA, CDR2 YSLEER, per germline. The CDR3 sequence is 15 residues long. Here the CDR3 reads CASSQEPGGPSPLHF. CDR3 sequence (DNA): TGCGCCAGCAGCCAAGAGCCAGGGGGCCCTTCACCCCTCCACTTT.

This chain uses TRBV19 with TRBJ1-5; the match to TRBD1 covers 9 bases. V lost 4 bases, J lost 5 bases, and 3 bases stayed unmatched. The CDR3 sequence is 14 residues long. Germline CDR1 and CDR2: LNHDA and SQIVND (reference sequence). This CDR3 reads CASSTGTGYQPQHF. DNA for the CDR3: TGTGCCAGTAGTACGGGGACAGGGTATCAGCCCCAGCATTTT.

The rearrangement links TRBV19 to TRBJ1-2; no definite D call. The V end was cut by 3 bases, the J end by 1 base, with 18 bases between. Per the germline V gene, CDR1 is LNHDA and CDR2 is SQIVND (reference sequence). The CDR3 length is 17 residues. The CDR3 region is CASSITLWEVFNYGYTF. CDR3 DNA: TGTGCCAGTAGTATCACTCTCTGGGAGGTTTTTAACTATGGCTACACCTTC.

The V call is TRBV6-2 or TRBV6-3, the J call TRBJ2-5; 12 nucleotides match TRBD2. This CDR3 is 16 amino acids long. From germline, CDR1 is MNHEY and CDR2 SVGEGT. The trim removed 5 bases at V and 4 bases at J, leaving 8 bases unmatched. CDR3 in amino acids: CASSRTSGRYGETQYF. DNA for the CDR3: TGTGCCAGCAGTCGCACTAGCGGGAGGTACGGAGAGACCCAGTACTTC.

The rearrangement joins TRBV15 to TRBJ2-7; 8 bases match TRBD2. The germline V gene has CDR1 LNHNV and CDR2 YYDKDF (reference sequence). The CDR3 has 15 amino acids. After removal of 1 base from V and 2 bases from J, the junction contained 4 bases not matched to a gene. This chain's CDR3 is CATSRAGGTPYEQYF. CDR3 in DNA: TGTGCCACCAGCAGAGCGGGAGGGACCCCCTACGAGCAGTACTTC.

CDR3 sequence (DNA): TGTGCCAGCAGCTTAACCAGGGGGTTGGGGATCCGTGAAAAACTGTTTTTT. As protein: CASSLTRGLGIREKLFF. The chain is built from TRBV7-9 and TRBJ1-4; 7 positions match TRBD1. The V gene's germline CDR1 is SEHNR and CDR2 FQNEAQ (reference sequence). Trimming cost V 2 bases and J 7 bases; bases outside gene matches: 13. The CDR3 spans 17 residues.

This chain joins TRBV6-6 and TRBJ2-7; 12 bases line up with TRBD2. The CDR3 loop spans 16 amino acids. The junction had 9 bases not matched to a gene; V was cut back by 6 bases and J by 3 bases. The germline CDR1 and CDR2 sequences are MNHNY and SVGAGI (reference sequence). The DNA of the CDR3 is TGTGCCAGCAGCCCCCCTGGACTAGCGGGACGCTACGAGCAGTACTTC. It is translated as CASSPPGLAGRYEQYF.

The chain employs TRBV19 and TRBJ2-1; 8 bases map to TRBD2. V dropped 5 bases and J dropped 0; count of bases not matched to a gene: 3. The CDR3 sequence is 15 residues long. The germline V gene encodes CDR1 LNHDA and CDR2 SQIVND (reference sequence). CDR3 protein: CASSLSGNSYNEQFF. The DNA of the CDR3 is TGTGCCAGTAGTCTTAGCGGGAACTCCTACAATGAGCAGTTCTTC.

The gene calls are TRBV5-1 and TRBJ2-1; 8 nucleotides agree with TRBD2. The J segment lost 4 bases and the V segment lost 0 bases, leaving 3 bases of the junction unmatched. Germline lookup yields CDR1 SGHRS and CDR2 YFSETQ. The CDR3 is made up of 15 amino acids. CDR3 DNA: TGCGCCAGCAGCTTGGAGGTAGCGGGGTACAATGAGCAGTTCTTC. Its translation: CASSLEVAGYNEQFF.

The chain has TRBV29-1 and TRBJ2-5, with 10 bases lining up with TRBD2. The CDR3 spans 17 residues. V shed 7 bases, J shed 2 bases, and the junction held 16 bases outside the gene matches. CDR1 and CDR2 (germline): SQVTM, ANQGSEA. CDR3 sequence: CSARGLAGVPGQETQYF. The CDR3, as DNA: TGCAGCGCCCGGGGGCTAGCGGGAGTCCCGGGACAAGAGACCCAGTACTTC.

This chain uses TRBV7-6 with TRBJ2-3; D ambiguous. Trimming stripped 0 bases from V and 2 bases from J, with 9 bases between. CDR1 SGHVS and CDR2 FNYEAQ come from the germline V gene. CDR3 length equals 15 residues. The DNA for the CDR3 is TGTGCCAGCAGCTTAGCCCCGAGTTACACAGATACGCAGTATTTT. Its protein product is CASSLAPSYTDTQYF.

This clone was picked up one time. The CDR3 DNA is TGTGCCAGCGGTCCAAGACATTTCGCTGAAGCTTTCTTT. Translating gives CASGPRHFAEAFF. The chain links TRBV27 to TRBJ1-1; D gene uncertain. V was trimmed by 8 bases and J by 6 bases, leaving 16 bases between them. Germline V gene sequence: CDR1 MNHEY, CDR2 SMNVEV (reference sequence). The CDR3 is 13 amino acids.

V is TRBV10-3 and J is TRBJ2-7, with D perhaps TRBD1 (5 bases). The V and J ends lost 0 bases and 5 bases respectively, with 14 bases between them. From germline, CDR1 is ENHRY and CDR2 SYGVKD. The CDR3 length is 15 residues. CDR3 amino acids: CAISESKGVSHEQYF. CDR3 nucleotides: TGTGCCATCAGTGAGTCGAAAGGGGTTTCGCACGAGCAGTACTTC.

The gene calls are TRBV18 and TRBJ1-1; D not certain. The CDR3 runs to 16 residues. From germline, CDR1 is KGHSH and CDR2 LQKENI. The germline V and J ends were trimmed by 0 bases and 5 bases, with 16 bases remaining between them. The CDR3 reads CASSPPKGSGQTEAFF. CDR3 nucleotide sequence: TGTGCCAGCTCACCACCGAAGGGTAGCGGGCAGACTGAAGCTTTCTTT.